The T cell receptor (beta chain) described here comes from a study of T-cell reconstitution after alpha-beta-depleted transplantation in children. This clonotype was detected only once. Trimming took off 4 bases at V and 0 bases at J, with 21 bases between the two ends. The CDR3 length is 18 residues. Germline V gene sequence: CDR1 SSHAT, CDR2 FNYEAQ (reference sequence). Using unique molecular identifiers, the investigators prepared the TCRbeta library. Via MiXCR, TCRdb re-called the PCR reads, giving one row per CDR3 protein. The sample contains more than 400,000 distinct CDR3 sequences, 43% of which appear only once.

The V gene is TRBV7-7, the J gene TRBJ1-1, with D tentatively TRBD1 (6 bases). The sequence was obtained from a girl aged 2-10 years with aplastic anemia, due to receive a stem cell transplant. This material consisted of PBMCs, taken before TCRalphabeta/CD19-depleted stem cell transplant. The CDR3 region is CASSSKTITDRVNTEAFF. The CDR3 coding sequence is TGTGCCAGCAGCTCTAAGACCATAACGGACAGAGTGAACACTGAAGCTTTCTTT.